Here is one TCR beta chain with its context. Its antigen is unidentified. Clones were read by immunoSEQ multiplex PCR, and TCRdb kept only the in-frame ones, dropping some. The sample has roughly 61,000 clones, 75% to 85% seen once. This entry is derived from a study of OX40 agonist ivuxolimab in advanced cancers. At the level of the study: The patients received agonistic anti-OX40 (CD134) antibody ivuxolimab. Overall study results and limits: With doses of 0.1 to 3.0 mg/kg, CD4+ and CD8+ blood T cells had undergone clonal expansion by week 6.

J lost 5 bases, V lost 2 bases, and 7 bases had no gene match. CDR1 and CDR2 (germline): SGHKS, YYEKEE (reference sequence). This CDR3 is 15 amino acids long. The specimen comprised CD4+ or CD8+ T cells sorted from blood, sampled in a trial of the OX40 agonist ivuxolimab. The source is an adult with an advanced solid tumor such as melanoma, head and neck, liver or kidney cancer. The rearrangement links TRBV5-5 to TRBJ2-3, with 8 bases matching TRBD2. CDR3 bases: TGTGCCAGCAGCTTAACGGGACTAGGGGTAGATACGCAGTATTTT. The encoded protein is CASSLTGLGVDTQYF.